The clone carrying this T cell receptor beta chain was seen ten or more times. At one boundary the junction diverges from the germline segment, which might be a read error. This sample was taken from a study of CXCR3 chemokines and chemotherapy response in bladder cancer. One entry per CDR3 protein results from TCRdb running MiXCR on the PCR reads. The data contain about 13,000 distinct CDR3 sequences, around 11% of them singletons. The CDR3 runs to 13 residues. Germline assignment: CDR1 MNHEY and CDR2 SVGAGI. The V gene is TRBV6-5, the J gene TRBJ2-4; TRBD1 is a possible D gene (5 bases). The specimen was taken from a patient whose treatment included neoadjuvant chemotherapy. This clonotype was obtained from a human donor with bladder cancer that did not respond to neoadjuvant chemotherapy. The CDR3 nucleotides are TGTGCCAGCAGTTACGGGGCCACAAACATTCAGTACTTC. Protein product: CASSYGATNIQYF.